The next 6 T cell receptor beta chains were all read from a single sample in a study of cytomegalovirus exposure and HLA in healthy donors (dated by TCRdb to the late 2010s). Libraries were prepared through the immunoSEQ multiplex PCR assay. A mixture of 60 forward primers for TCR Vbeta segments and 13 reverse primers for TCR Jbeta segments was used in the multiplex PCR. This is the immuneACCESS table as TCRdb keeps it, with only in-frame sequences that have V and J called. A part of the clones is gone; compared with another copy, unresolved V genes explain less than half, and the rest is unexplained. In all, the sample holds about 140,000 clones, and roughly three quarters of those were seen once. 1.5% to 2% of the sample is in the top ten clones. The sequenced sample was PBMCs. These receptors came from a woman aged 25 to 45 in good health and CMV-seronegative.

The chain couples TRBV7-8 to TRBJ2-3, with 8 bases that match TRBD1. The CDR3 runs to 15 residues. V lost 2 bases and J lost 1; bases outside the gene matches: 2. Looked up from germline, CDR1 is SGHVS and CDR2 is FQNEAQ. The CDR3 here is CASSLMGQGTDTQYF. The DNA of the CDR3 is TGTGCCAGCAGCTTAATGGGACAGGGCACAGATACGCAGTATTTT.

This sequence joins TRBV27 and TRBJ1-5; perhaps TRBD1 as D (6 bases). The V end lost 3 bases, the J end lost 5 bases, and 11 bases lay between the germline ends. The CDR3 totals 14 residues. The V gene's germline CDR1 is MNHEY and CDR2 SMNVEV (reference sequence). The CDR3, as DNA: TGTGCCAGCAGTTTGACAGGCCCTTATCAGCCCCAGCATTTT. It specifies CASSLTGPYQPQHF.

The V gene is TRBV7-6, the J gene TRBJ2-1; 15 bases line up with TRBD2. The CDR3 extends over 16 amino acids. Germline V CDR1 and CDR2: SGHVS, FNYEAQ. V lost 5 bases to trimming and J lost 6 bases; unmatched junction nucleotides: 5. In DNA, the CDR3 is TGTGCCAGCAGCCTCGGACTAGCGGGGGGGCCCAATGAGCAGTTCTTC. It specifies CASSLGLAGGPNEQFF.

The chain uses TRBV6-5 and TRBJ2-5, with D maybe TRBD2 (5 bases). The germline CDR1 and CDR2 sequences are MNHEY and SVGAGI. V was cut by 4 bases and J by 5 bases, with 11 bases left in between. There are 13 residues in the CDR3. The CDR3 coding sequence is TGTGCCAGCAGTTGGTCCGAGCGGGAGACCCAGTACTTC. The encoded protein is CASSWSERETQYF.

This clone has only a few counts. The chain recombines TRBV2 with TRBJ2-3, with D perhaps matching TRBD2 (5 bases). The CDR3 is made up of 16 amino acids. With 6 bases removed from V and 1 base from J, the gap between germline ends came to 17 bases. CDR1 is SNHLY and CDR2 is FYNNEI in the germline V gene. CDR3 sequence (DNA): TGTGCCAGCAGCCAAAGCCCTAGCCGAGGCACAGATACGCAGTATTTT. The encoded protein is CASSQSPSRGTDTQYF.

This clone was seen just once. This chain joins TRBV28 and TRBJ2-2, with D perhaps matching TRBD1 (6 bases). Germline V lookup: CDR1 MDHEN, CDR2 SYDVKM. The CDR3 has 15 residues. V dropped 4 bases and J dropped 6 bases, with 15 bases sitting between them. CDR3 protein: CASSSGTGYSGELFF. CDR3 DNA sequence: TGTGCCAGCAGTTCGGGAACAGGGTATTCCGGGGAGCTGTTTTTT. Supplemented by reference TRBV28 and TRBJ2-2, the full variable domain reads DVKVTQSSRYLVKRTGEKVFLECVQDMDHENMFWYRQDPGLGLRLIYFSYDVKMKEKGDIPEGYSVSREKKERFSLILESASTNQTSMYLCASSSGTGYSGELFFGEGSRLTVL.